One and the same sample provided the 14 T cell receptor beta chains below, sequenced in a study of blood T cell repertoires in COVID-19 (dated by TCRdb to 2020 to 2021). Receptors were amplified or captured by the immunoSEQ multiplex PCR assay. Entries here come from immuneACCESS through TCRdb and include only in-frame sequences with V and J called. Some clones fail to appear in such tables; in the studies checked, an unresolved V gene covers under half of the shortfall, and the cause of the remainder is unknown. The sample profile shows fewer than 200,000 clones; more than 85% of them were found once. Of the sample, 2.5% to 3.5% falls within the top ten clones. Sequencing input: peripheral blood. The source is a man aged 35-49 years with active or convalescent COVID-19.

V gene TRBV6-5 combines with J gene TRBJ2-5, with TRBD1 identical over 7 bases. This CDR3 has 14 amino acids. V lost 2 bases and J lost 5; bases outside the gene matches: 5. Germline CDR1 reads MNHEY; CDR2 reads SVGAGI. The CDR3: CASSYGTERETQYF. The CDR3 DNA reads TGTGCCAGCAGTTACGGGACAGAAAGGGAGACCCAGTACTTC.

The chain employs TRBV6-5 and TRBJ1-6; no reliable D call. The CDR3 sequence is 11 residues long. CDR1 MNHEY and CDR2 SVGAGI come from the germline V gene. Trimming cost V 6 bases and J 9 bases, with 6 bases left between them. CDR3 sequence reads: CASRTISPLHF. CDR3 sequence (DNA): TGTGCCAGCAGGACAATTTCACCCCTCCACTTT.

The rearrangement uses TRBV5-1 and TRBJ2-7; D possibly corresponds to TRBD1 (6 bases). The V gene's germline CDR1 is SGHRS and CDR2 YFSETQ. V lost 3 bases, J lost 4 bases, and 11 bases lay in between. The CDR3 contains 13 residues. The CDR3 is CASSSLQGYEQYF. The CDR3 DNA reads TGCGCCAGCAGCTCCCTACAGGGATACGAGCAGTACTTC.

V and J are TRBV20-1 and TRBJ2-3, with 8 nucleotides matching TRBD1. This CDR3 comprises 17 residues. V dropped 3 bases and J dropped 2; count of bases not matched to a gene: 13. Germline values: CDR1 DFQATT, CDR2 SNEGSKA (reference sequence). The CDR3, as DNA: TGCAGTGCTAGTTCTGACAGGGGCCGCTTTCACACAGATACGCAGTATTTT. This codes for CSASSDRGRFHTDTQYF.

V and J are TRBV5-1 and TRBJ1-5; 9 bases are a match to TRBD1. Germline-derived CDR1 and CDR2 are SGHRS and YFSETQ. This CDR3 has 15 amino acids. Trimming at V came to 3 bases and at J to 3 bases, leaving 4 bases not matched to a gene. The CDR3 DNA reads TGCGCCAGCAGCTGGACAGGGGACATCAATCAGCCCCAGCATTTT. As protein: CASSWTGDINQPQHF.

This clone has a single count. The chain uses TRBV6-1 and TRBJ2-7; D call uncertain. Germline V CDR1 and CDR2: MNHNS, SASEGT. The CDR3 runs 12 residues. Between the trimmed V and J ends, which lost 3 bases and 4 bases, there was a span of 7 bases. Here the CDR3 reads CASSEKEYEQYF. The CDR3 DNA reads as TGTGCCAGCAGTGAGAAGGAGTACGAGCAGTACTTC.

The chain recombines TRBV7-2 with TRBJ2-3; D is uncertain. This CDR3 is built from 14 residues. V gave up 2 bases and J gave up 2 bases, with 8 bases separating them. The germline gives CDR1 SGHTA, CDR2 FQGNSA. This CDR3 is CASSLLGFTDTQYF. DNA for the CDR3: TGTGCCAGCAGCTTACTAGGTTTCACAGATACGCAGTATTTT.

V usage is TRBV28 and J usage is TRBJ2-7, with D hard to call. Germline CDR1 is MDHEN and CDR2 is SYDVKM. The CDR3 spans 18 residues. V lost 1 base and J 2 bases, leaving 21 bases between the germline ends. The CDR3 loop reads CASSLYPTTDNEAYEQYF. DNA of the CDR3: TGTGCCAGCAGTTTATACCCCACGACGGATAACGAGGCCTACGAGCAGTACTTC. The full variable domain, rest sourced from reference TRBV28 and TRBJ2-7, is DVKVTQSSRYLVKRTGEKVFLECVQDMDHENMFWYRQDPGLGLRLIYFSYDVKMKEKGDIPEGYSVSREKKERFSLILESASTNQTSMYLCASSLYPTTDNEAYEQYFGPGTRLTVT.

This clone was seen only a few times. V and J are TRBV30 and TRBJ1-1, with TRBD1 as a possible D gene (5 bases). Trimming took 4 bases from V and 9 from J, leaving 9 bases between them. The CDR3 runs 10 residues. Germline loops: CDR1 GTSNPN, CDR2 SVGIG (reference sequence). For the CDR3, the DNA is TGTGCCTGGATTCGACAGAAAGCTTTCTTT. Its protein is CAWIRQKAFF.

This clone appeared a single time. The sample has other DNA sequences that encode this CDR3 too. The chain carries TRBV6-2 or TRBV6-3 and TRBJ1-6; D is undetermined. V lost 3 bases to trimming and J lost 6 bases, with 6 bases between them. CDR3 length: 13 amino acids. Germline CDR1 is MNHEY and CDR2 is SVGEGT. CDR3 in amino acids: CASSYRSNSPLHF. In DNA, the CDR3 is TGTGCCAGCAGTTATCGGTCTAATTCACCCCTCCACTTT.

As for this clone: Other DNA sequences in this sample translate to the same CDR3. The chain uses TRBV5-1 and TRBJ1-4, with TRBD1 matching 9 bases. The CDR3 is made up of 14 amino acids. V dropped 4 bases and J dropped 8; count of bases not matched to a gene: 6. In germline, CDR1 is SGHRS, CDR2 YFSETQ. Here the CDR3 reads CASSTGTGREKLFF. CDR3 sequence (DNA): TGCGCCAGCAGCACCGGGACAGGGAGGGAAAAACTGTTTTTT.

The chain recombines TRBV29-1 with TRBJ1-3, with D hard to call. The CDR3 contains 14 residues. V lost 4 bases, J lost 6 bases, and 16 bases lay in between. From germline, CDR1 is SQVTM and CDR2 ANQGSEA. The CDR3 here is CSVVLGALLNTIYF. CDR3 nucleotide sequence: TGCAGCGTTGTTCTGGGCGCTTTGCTAAACACCATATATTTT.

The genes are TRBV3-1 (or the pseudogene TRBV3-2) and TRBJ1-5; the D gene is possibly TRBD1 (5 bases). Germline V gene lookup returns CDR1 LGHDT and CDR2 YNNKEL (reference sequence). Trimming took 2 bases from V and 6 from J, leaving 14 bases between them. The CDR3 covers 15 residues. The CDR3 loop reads CASSQSGSGFQPQHF. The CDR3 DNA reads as TGTGCCAGCAGCCAATCAGGGTCAGGGTTTCAGCCCCAGCATTTT.

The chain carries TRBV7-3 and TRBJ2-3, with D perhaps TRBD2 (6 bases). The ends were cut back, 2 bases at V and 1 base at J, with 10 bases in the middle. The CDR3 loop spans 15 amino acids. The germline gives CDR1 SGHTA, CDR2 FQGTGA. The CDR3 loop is CASSLGPGGTDTQYF. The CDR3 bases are TGTGCCAGCAGCTTAGGTCCGGGGGGCACAGATACGCAGTATTTT.